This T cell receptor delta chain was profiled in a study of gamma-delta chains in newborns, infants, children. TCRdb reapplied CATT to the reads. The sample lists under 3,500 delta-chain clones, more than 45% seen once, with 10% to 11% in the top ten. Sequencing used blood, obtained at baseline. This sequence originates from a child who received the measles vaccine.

Here the CDR3 reads CALGELALPWGIRISEYTDKLIF. The CDR3 nucleotides are TGTGCTCTTGGGGAACTAGCCCTTCCCTGGGGGATACGAATCAGTGAGTACACCGATAAACTCATCTTT. The chain recombines TRDV1 with TRDJ1; 12 nucleotides align to TRDD3. CDR1 is TSWWSYY and CDR2 is QGS in the germline V gene. The ends lost 0 bases at V and 0 bases at J; junction bases unmatched: 20. CDR3 size: 23 residues.